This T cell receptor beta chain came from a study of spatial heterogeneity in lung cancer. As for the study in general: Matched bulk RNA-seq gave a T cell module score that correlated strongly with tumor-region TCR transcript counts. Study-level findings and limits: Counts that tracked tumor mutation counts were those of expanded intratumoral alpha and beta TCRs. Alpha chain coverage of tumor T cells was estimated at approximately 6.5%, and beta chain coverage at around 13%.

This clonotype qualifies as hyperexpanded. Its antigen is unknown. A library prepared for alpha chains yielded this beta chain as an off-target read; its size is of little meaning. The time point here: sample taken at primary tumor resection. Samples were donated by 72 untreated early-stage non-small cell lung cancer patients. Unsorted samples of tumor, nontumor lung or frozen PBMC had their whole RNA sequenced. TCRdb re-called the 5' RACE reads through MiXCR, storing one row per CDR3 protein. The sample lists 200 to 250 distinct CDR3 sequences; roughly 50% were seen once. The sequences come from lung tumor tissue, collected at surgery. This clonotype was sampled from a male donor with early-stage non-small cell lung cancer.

The CDR3 reads CASSVGHRASTDTQYF. In DNA form, the CDR3 reads TGTGCCAGCAGCGTAGGGCACAGGGCGAGCACAGATACGCAGTATTTT. The genes are TRBV9 and TRBJ2-3, with D possibly being TRBD1 (6 bases). The CDR3 sequence is 16 residues long. V was pared by 0 bases and J by 0 bases, with 11 bases between. CDR1 is SGDLS, CDR2 YYNGEE, per germline.